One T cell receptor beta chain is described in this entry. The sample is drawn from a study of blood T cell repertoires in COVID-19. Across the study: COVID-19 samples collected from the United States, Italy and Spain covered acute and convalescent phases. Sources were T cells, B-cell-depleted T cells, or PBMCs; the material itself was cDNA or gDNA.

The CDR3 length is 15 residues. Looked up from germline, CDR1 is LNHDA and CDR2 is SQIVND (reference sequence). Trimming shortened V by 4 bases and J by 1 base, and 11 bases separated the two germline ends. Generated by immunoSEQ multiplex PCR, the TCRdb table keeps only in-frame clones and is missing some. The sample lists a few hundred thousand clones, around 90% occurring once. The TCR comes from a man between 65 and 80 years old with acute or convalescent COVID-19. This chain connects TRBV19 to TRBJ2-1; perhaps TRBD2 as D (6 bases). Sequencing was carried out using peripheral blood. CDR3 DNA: TGTGCCAGTAGTACACGGGGGTTTTCCTACAATGAGCAGTTCTTC. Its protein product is CASSTRGFSYNEQFF. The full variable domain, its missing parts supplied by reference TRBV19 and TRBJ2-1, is DGGITQSPKYLFRKEGQNVTLSCEQNLNHDAMYWYRQDPGQGLRLIYYSQIVNDFQKGDIAEGYSVSREKKESFPLTVTSAQKNPTAFYLCASSTRGFSYNEQFFGPGTRLTVL.